This T cell receptor (beta chain) appears in the sequencing data of a study of Ad26.COV2.S vaccination and SARS-CoV-2 variants. Whole-study findings and limits: There was a possibility that the TCR breadth and depth analyses underestimated total T cell responses.

The CDR3 spans 17 residues. The junction had 7 bases not matched to a gene; V was cut back by 1 base and J by 1 base. CDR1 is LNHDA and CDR2 is SQIVND in the germline V gene (reference sequence). Comment on this clone: The antigen remains unidentified.

Profiling relied on immunoSEQ multiplex PCR, and the TCRdb table lists in-frame clones only, not all of them. This sample has roughly 460,000 clones; 80% to 90% occur once, and the top ten carry 1.7%. Treatment denoted: around 19 received Ad26.COV2.S at low or high dose, single or two shots; roughly 5 received placebo; per-sample allocation not given. Sample collection was performed on day 63 after the first vaccine or placebo injection. The TCR originated in a person between 18 and 59 years old who received the Ad26.COV2.S COVID-19 vaccine or a placebo. The chain uses TRBV19 and TRBJ1-5; 7 positions agree with TRBD1. Sequenced material: peripheral blood, taken in a trial of Ad26.COV2.S vaccine versus placebo. CDR3: CASSIGLTGHSNQPQHF. In DNA form, the CDR3 reads TGTGCCAGTAGTATAGGTTTGACAGGGCACAGCAATCAGCCCCAGCATTTT. Using reference TRBV19 and TRBJ1-5 for the parts outside the CDR3, the full variable domain is DGGITQSPKYLFRKEGQNVTLSCEQNLNHDAMYWYRQDPGQGLRLIYYSQIVNDFQKGDIAEGYSVSREKKESFPLTVTSAQKNPTAFYLCASSIGLTGHSNQPQHFGDGTRLSIL.